Listed below are T cell receptor beta chains from one sample, sequenced in a study of cytomegalovirus exposure and HLA in healthy donors. The method was immunoSEQ multiplex PCR; TCRdb's version includes in-frame clones alone and lacks a portion of them. Seen here are fewer than 250,000 clones, more than 85% observed once, and the top ten hold approximately 1.9%. Sequenced sample: PBMCs. The receptors shown here come from a woman in her late teens or twenties in good health and CMV-seronegative. Both conserved end residues are trimmed from each CDR3. The D gene is left open where the match is weak. Clone size is given for some rows only: seen once, a few or many times, or a class if the clone is expanded.

J gene	V gene	D gene	clone size	CDR3 protein
TRBJ2-3	TRBV5-1	TRBD1	-	ASSIGTGATDTQY
TRBJ2-3	TRBV29-1	-	-	SVGGRITDTQY
TRBJ2-1	TRBV27	-	-	ASAWSSYNEQF
TRBJ2-7	TRBV12-5	TRBD2	-	ASGLVGASGRSYEQY
TRBJ2-4	TRBV2	-	-	ASSSGLAKNIQY
TRBJ1-2	TRBV5-1	-	-	ASSLGPLYY
TRBJ1-5	TRBV7-2	-	-	ASSLTGNQPQH
TRBJ2-7	TRBV4-3	TRBD1	-	ASSQDARGMNEQY
TRBJ2-2	TRBV27	-	once	ASSPYTGELF
TRBJ1-4	TRBV12-5	-	-	ASGLVFGTPHEKLF
TRBJ2-2	TRBV6-5	-	-	ASARGTGELF
TRBJ2-7	TRBV28	-	-	ASSLPGGVEQY